The T cell receptor (beta chain) described here comes from a study of technical replicates of blood from a handful of donors. Clones were sequenced by immunoSEQ multiplex PCR, and TCRdb holds only the in-frame ones, with some missing. Of about 76,000 clones in the sample, approximately 94% are singletons; the top ten hold under 0.5%. Sequences were obtained from T cells isolated from PBMCs. This receptor was obtained from a human donor in good health.

The CDR3 coding sequence is TGTGCCAGCAGCGTGTTTGGACAGGGAAGTGACGAGCAGTACTTC. Translated, it gives CASSVFGQGSDEQYF. The chain joins TRBV9 to TRBJ2-7, with 8 positions matching TRBD1. Germline CDR1 is SGDLS and CDR2 is YYNGEE. With 2 bases clipped from V and 5 bases from J, the junction kept 9 bases outside the gene matches. The CDR3 covers 15 residues.